This entry lists 32 T cell receptor beta chains sequenced from one sample in a study of shared clonotypes between healthy human individuals. Libraries were prepared by immunoSEQ multiplex PCR; TCRdb keeps only in-frame clonotypes and omits some of them. The data show under 2,000,000 clones, roughly 94% seen once. Selected positively for CCR7 and CD45RO-negative, naive CD8 cells excluded terminally differentiated effector memory CD45RA+ cells. Sequencing was carried out using naive CD8+ T cells sorted from blood. These receptors all come from a man younger than 30 in good health.

The CDR3 DNA sequence: TGTGCCAGCAGTTTATTCCCGGGTCTAGCTCAGCCCCAGCATTTT. Amino acid sequence: CASSLFPGLAQPQHF. The chain links TRBV27 to TRBJ1-5; D is unclear. Germline values: CDR1 MNHEY, CDR2 SMNVEV (reference sequence). The CDR3 is 15 amino acids. The V end lost 1 base, the J end lost 6 bases, and 13 bases lay between the germline ends.

DNA of the CDR3: TGTGCCAGCAGTGAAGCCCCGGGTCCTGACTACGAGCAGTACTTC. Translated, it gives CASSEAPGPDYEQYF. The chain links TRBV2 to TRBJ2-7, with unresolved D. Per germline, CDR1 SNHLY and CDR2 FYNNEI. V shed 0 bases and J shed 3 bases, with 12 bases lying between them. The CDR3 is made up of 15 amino acids.

The chain is built from TRBV10-1 and TRBJ2-5, with 10 bases identical to TRBD1. CDR1 and CDR2 from the germline V gene are WNHNN and SYGVQD (reference sequence). Trimming removed 0 bases from V and 2 bases from J; junction bases left unmatched: 12. The CDR3 is 19 amino acids. In DNA form, the CDR3 reads TGCGCCAGCAGTGAGTCCTCCGGACAGGGGGGGATACCTCAAGAGACCCAGTACTTC. Translation gives CASSESSGQGGIPQETQYF.

The J gene is TRBJ2-3, the V gene TRBV19; D is ambiguous. CDR1 and CDR2 (germline): LNHDA, SQIVND (reference sequence). V lost 3 bases, J lost 4 bases, and 8 bases lay in between. This CDR3 is 13 amino acids long. The CDR3 DNA reads as TGTGCCAGTAGTATGGTAGCCCCAGATACGCAGTATTTT. As protein: CASSMVAPDTQYF.

V is TRBV11-2 and J is TRBJ2-7; D possibly corresponds to TRBD1 (6 bases). CDR1 and CDR2 from the germline V gene are SGHAT and FQNNGV. Deletions cut 0 bases from V and 3 bases from J, with 18 bases between. The CDR3 consists of 17 residues. The CDR3: CASSLESAGAGGYEQYF. The CDR3 nucleotides are TGTGCCAGCAGCTTAGAATCTGCAGGGGCAGGTGGCTACGAGCAGTACTTC.

V gene TRBV5-5 combines with J gene TRBJ2-7; D gene ambiguous. Germline CDR1 and CDR2: SGHKS and YYEKEE (reference sequence). This CDR3 is built from 14 residues. V was clipped by 5 bases and J by 4 bases, with 16 bases between them. CDR3: CASSFPGAGYEQYF. CDR3 coding DNA: TGTGCCAGCAGTTTTCCGGGCGCCGGTTACGAGCAGTACTTC.

Turning to this clone: This same CDR3 is encoded by further DNA sequences in the sample. The chain couples TRBV27 to TRBJ2-7; 7 positions agree with TRBD1. Germline CDR1 is MNHEY and CDR2 is SMNVEV (reference sequence). This CDR3 is 13 amino acids long. V dropped 6 bases and J dropped 4; count of bases not matched to a gene: 6. CDR3 sequence reads: CASSPGTAYEQYF. In DNA, the CDR3 is TGTGCCAGCAGCCCCGGGACAGCATACGAGCAGTACTTC.

This chain connects TRBV4-3 to TRBJ2-7, with a possible D match to TRBD1 (7 bases). The CDR3 is made up of 15 amino acids. The V gene's germline CDR1 is LGHNA and CDR2 YSLEER. V was shortened by 2 bases and J by 0 bases, with 11 bases between the two germline ends. DNA of the CDR3: TGCGCCAGCAGCCAACGACAGGGAGGCTCCTACGAGCAGTACTTC. This encodes CASSQRQGGSYEQYF.

The chain couples TRBV4-1 to TRBJ1-6; possibly TRBD1 for D (5 bases). The CDR3 runs to 15 residues. V lost 3 bases, J lost 1 base, and 7 bases lay in between. Germline CDR1 reads MGHRA; CDR2 reads YSYEKL. This chain's CDR3 is CASSQEGSYNSPLHF. Here the CDR3 DNA reads TGCGCCAGCAGCCAGGAGGGGTCCTATAATTCACCCCTCCACTTT.

The CDR3 region is CASSLTGREAFF. In DNA, the CDR3 is TGCGCCAGCAGCCTGACAGGGCGAGAAGCTTTCTTT. The chain links TRBV4-1 to TRBJ1-1; TRBD1 aligns across 7 bases. Germline values: CDR1 MGHRA, CDR2 YSYEKL. This CDR3 has 12 residues. J gave up 8 bases and V 4 bases, and 4 bases lay outside the gene matches.

As concerns this clone: Other DNA sequences in the sample encode the same CDR3. V usage is TRBV5-1 and J usage is TRBJ2-1; no clear D gene. The length of the CDR3 is 15 residues. V shed 0 bases and J shed 2 bases, with 9 bases lying between them. Germline V gives CDR1 SGHRS, CDR2 YFSETQ. The CDR3 here is CASSLVGGPYNEQFF. The CDR3 region has the DNA TGCGCCAGCAGCTTGGTTGGCGGCCCCTACAATGAGCAGTTCTTC.

The gene calls are TRBV14 and TRBJ1-2, with a possible D match to TRBD1 (6 bases). The CDR3 is 16 residues long. Germline loops: CDR1 SGHDN, CDR2 FVKESK. With 0 bases removed from V and 8 bases from J, the gap between germline ends came to 19 bases. The DNA of the CDR3 is TGTGCCAGCAGCCAAGAGTGGGGGCCCCTTCAAGAGGGCTACACCTTC. Its translation: CASSQEWGPLQEGYTF. The full variable domain, completed using reference TRBV14 and TRBJ1-2, is EAGVTQFPSHSVIEKGQTVTLRCDPISGHDNLYWYRRVMGKEIKFLLHFVKESKQDESGMPNNRFLAERTGGTYSTLKVQPAELEDSGVYFCASSQEWGPLQEGYTFGSGTRLTVV.

CDR3 amino acids: CASSFGTGGFTGELFF. CDR3 DNA sequence: TGCGCCAGCAGCTTCGGGACAGGGGGCTTCACCGGGGAGCTGTTTTTT. V is TRBV5-1 and J is TRBJ2-2; TRBD1 agrees at 12 bases. The CDR3 runs to 16 residues. V was pared by 2 bases and J by 4 bases, with 3 bases of the junction left unmatched. Germline V gives CDR1 SGHRS, CDR2 YFSETQ. Looking up the rest from reference TRBV5-1 and TRBJ2-2 gives the full variable domain: KAGVTQTPRYLIKTRGQQVTLSCSPISGHRSVSWYQQTPGQGLQFLFEYFSETQRNKGNFPGRFSGRQFSNSRSEMNVSTLELGDSALYLCASSFGTGGFTGELFFGEGSRLTVL.

This chain links TRBV2 with TRBJ1-1; D is ambiguous. Trimming took off 0 bases at V and 1 base at J, with 15 bases between the two ends. The CDR3 length is 17 residues. The germline gives CDR1 SNHLY, CDR2 FYNNEI. The CDR3 region is CASSEAPGRKGNTEAFF. DNA for the CDR3: TGTGCCAGCAGTGAAGCCCCGGGTCGGAAAGGGAACACTGAAGCTTTCTTT.

In DNA, the CDR3 is TGTGCCAGCAGGCAGACCCAGGGGGCTCTTGAAGCTTTCTTT. As protein: CASRQTQGALEAFF. The rearrangement joins TRBV28 to TRBJ1-1; TRBD1 matches at 8 bases. CDR3 length: 14 amino acids. V trimming: 6 bases; J trimming: 7 bases; junction bases outside the gene matches: 10. The germline V gene has CDR1 MDHEN and CDR2 SYDVKM. Using reference TRBV28 and TRBJ1-1 for the parts outside the CDR3, the full variable domain is DVKVTQSSRYLVKRTGEKVFLECVQDMDHENMFWYRQDPGLGLRLIYFSYDVKMKEKGDIPEGYSVSREKKERFSLILESASTNQTSMYLCASRQTQGALEAFFGQGTRLTVV.

The chain has TRBV7-2 and TRBJ2-5, with D perhaps matching TRBD1 (5 bases). The V gene lost 3 bases and the J gene lost 9 bases, with 14 bases spanning the gap. Germline loops: CDR1 SGHTA, CDR2 FQGNSA. CDR3 length equals 13 residues. DNA for the CDR3: TGTGCCAGCAGCTTGTCAGGGAAATGGGCCCAGTACTTC. The encoded protein is CASSLSGKWAQYF.

Remarks on this clone: Other DNA sequences from this sample encode an identical CDR3 as well. This sequence joins TRBV2 and TRBJ2-7; 8 bases are shared with TRBD2. CDR1 is SNHLY, CDR2 FYNNEI, per germline. The length of the CDR3 is 14 residues. J was trimmed by 6 bases and V by 2 bases; bases with no gene match: 6. The CDR3 reads CASSEPSGSGEQYF. The CDR3 region has the DNA TGTGCCAGCAGTGAACCGAGCGGGAGTGGCGAGCAGTACTTC.

The gene calls are TRBV30 and TRBJ1-2, with 7 nucleotides matching TRBD1. With 0 bases clipped from V and 6 bases from J, the junction kept 7 bases outside the gene matches. Germline loops: CDR1 GTSNPN, CDR2 SVGIG (reference sequence). The length of the CDR3 is 14 residues. The CDR3 sequence is CAWSVGQGVDGYTF. DNA for the CDR3: TGTGCCTGGAGTGTCGGGCAGGGGGTCGATGGCTACACCTTC.

The chain combines TRBV14 with TRBJ1-5; 10 bases line up with TRBD1. The CDR3 runs to 15 residues. The V and J ends lost 1 base and 7 bases, in that order; junction bases with no gene match: 4. Germline CDR1 reads SGHDN; CDR2 reads FVKESK. The CDR3 nucleotides are TGTGCCAGCAGCCAAGGACAGGGGGCTGGCCAGCCCCAGCATTTT. Amino acid sequence: CASSQGQGAGQPQHF.

This clone was seen once. The chain couples TRBV13 to TRBJ2-5, with D uncertain. This CDR3 has 14 residues. The V gene's germline CDR1 is PRHDT and CDR2 FYEKMQ (reference sequence). V gave up 1 base and J gave up 5 bases, with 11 bases separating them. CDR3 residues: CASSLERSPETQYF. CDR3 DNA sequence: TGTGCCAGCAGCTTAGAAAGGTCCCCTGAGACCCAGTACTTC.

This sequence joins TRBV19 and TRBJ1-5; D call uncertain. CDR1 is LNHDA, CDR2 SQIVND, per germline (reference sequence). V lost 5 bases and J 3 bases, leaving 8 bases between the germline ends. The CDR3 loop spans 13 amino acids. The CDR3 loop reads CASSVWINQPQHF. As DNA, the CDR3 is TGTGCCAGTAGTGTTTGGATCAATCAGCCCCAGCATTTT.

This chain uses TRBV5-5 with TRBJ2-7, with D hard to call. V gave up 0 bases and J gave up 3 bases, with 10 bases separating them. CDR3 length: 14 residues. Germline V gene lookup returns CDR1 SGHKS and CDR2 YYEKEE (reference sequence). This chain's CDR3 is CASSLGPTVYEQYF. The CDR3 DNA is TGTGCCAGCAGCTTGGGCCCCACAGTCTACGAGCAGTACTTC.

The genes are TRBV2 and TRBJ1-4, with 10 bases lining up with TRBD1. Germline V CDR1 and CDR2: SNHLY, FYNNEI. The trim removed 2 bases at V and 6 bases at J, leaving 3 bases unmatched. The length of the CDR3 is 15 residues. CDR3 bases: TGTGCCAGCAGTGAATCGGGACAGGGGCATGAAAAACTGTTTTTT. This sequence encodes CASSESGQGHEKLFF.

This chain connects TRBV18 to TRBJ2-7; no firm D call. This CDR3 has 15 residues. The V gene's germline CDR1 is KGHSH and CDR2 LQKENI. The V end lost 3 bases, the J end lost 0 bases, and 12 bases lay between the germline ends. In DNA form, the CDR3 reads TGTGCCAGCTCACCGTATTTAGAGGACTCCTACGAGCAGTACTTC. Translating it yields CASSPYLEDSYEQYF.

The J gene is TRBJ2-1, the V gene TRBV14, with D perhaps TRBD1 (6 bases). V was shortened by 2 bases and J by 0 bases, with 20 bases between the two germline ends. The CDR3 length is 19 residues. The V gene's germline CDR1 is SGHDN and CDR2 FVKESK. DNA for the CDR3: TGTGCCAGCAGCCAACCACCCGTGACAGGTCCTACCTCCTACAATGAGCAGTTCTTC. Encoded protein: CASSQPPVTGPTSYNEQFF.

The count of this clone is one. The chain is built from TRBV30 and TRBJ2-2; no clear D. This CDR3 contains 14 residues. CDR1 is GTSNPN and CDR2 is SVGIG in the germline V gene (reference sequence). Between the trimmed V and J ends, which lost 3 bases and 3 bases, there was a span of 11 bases. In nucleotides, the CDR3 is TGTGCCTGGAGAGCCCTTTTAGACACCGGGGAGCTGTTTTTT. Translated: CAWRALLDTGELFF. The whole variable domain, filled in from reference TRBV30 and TRBJ2-2, reads SQTIHQWPATLVQPVGSPLSLECTVEGTSNPNLYWYRQAAGRGLQLLFYSVGIGQISSEVPQNLSASRPQDRQFILSSKKLLLSDSGFYLCAWRALLDTGELFFGEGSRLTVL.

The J gene is TRBJ2-7, the V gene TRBV2; D ambiguous. The CDR3 is made up of 18 amino acids. Germline V gives CDR1 SNHLY, CDR2 FYNNEI. The germline V and J ends were trimmed by 3 bases and 1 base, with 22 bases remaining between them. The DNA for the CDR3 is TGTGCCAGCAGTGACAGCCGGGCAGACAAAAGAGGATCCTACGAGCAGTACTTC. Translating it yields CASSDSRADKRGSYEQYF. Full variable domain (rest looked up from reference TRBV2 and TRBJ2-7): EPEVTQTPSHQVTQMGQEVILRCVPISNHLYFYWYRQILGQKVEFLVSFYNNEISEKSEIFDDQFSVERPDGSNFTLKIRSTKLEDSAMYFCASSDSRADKRGSYEQYFGPGTRLTVT.

This chain links TRBV27 with TRBJ1-4; D may be TRBD1 (5 bases). CDR1 and CDR2 from the germline V gene are MNHEY and SMNVEV (reference sequence). V was trimmed by 5 bases and J by 3 bases, leaving 16 bases between them. This CDR3 has 16 residues. CDR3 sequence: CASSPHPGAPNEKLFF. Written as DNA, the CDR3 is TGTGCCAGCAGTCCACACCCCGGGGCGCCTAATGAAAAACTGTTTTTT.

This rearrangement joins TRBV21-1 to TRBJ2-3; the tabulated D call, TRBD1, remains unverified against the DNA. TRBV21-1 is classified as a pseudogene. The CDR3 runs 13 residues. The CDR3 sequence: CASSGQSTDTQYF. CDR3 sequence (DNA): TGTGCCAGCAGCGGACAGAGCACAGATACGCAGTATTTT.

The V gene is TRBV13, the J gene TRBJ2-3; perhaps TRBD1 as D (5 bases). The CDR3 contains 16 residues. Trimming left V 0 bases short and J 1 base short, with 11 bases between. Germline lookup yields CDR1 PRHDT and CDR2 FYEKMQ (reference sequence). CDR3 in DNA: TGTGCCAGCAGCTTAGGCCGAAGGGGCGGCACAGATACGCAGTATTTT. This codes for CASSLGRRGGTDTQYF.

The chain employs TRBV11-2 and TRBJ2-1; 9 positions match TRBD1. Germline CDR1 SGHAT, CDR2 FQNNGV. CDR3 length: 15 amino acids. With V trimmed by 1 base and J by 4 bases, 2 bases remained unmatched. CDR3 residues: CASSLAGQGYNEQFF. DNA for the CDR3: TGTGCCAGCAGCTTAGCGGGACAGGGATACAATGAGCAGTTCTTC.

Here the CDR3 DNA reads TGTGCCAGTAGTATACCCCATTCAGCGAACACTGAAGCTTTCTTT. Translated: CASSIPHSANTEAFF. The chain couples TRBV19 to TRBJ1-1; D unclear. CDR1 LNHDA and CDR2 SQIVND come from the germline V gene (reference sequence). This CDR3 contains 15 residues. V was clipped by 2 bases and J by 1 base, with 11 bases between them.